This paragraph reports one T cell receptor (beta chain). What it recognizes is unknown. The CDR3 regions of TCR beta were amplified from RNA transcripts. The study used the HTBI primer set for a first-round RT-PCR of the TCR CDR3. Using its own MiXCR run on the multiplex PCR reads, TCRdb lists one record per CDR3 protein. The sample shows around 440,000 distinct CDR3 sequences, approximately 14% of them seen only once. A roughly 10 ml volume of fresh peripheral blood provided the PBMCs. This sample was included in a study of T cells in Graves' hyperthyroidism and ophthalmopathy. Study-wide findings and caveats: Blood shared most expanded thyroid clonotypes above 0.001.

The V gene's germline CDR1 is SGDLS and CDR2 YYNGEE. The CDR3 loop spans 16 amino acids. Losses at the gene ends were 2 bases for V and 4 bases for J; bases not matched to a gene: 9. The sample taken for sequencing was blood. This clonotype was obtained from a woman aged 18-35 years with Graves' hyperthyroidism. The chain links TRBV9 to TRBJ2-1, with 7 bases matching TRBD1. CDR3 nucleotide sequence: TGTGCCAGCAGCGTTTGGACAGGCCGCGATTACAATGAGCAGTTCTTC. Translating it yields CASSVWTGRDYNEQFF.